These T cell receptor beta chains were read from a single sample in a study of cytomegalovirus exposure and HLA in healthy donors. Using immunoSEQ multiplex PCR, the repertoire was profiled, and TCRdb retains in-frame clones only, with some absent. The sample includes roughly 110,000 clones, 82% of them seen just once. The material sequenced was PBMCs. These receptors all come from a man between 45 and 60 years old in good health and CMV-seronegative. CDR3s include the opening cysteine and the closing phenylalanine or tryptophan. Fields, in order: CDR3 protein, V gene, D gene. The D gene is left open where the match is weak.

CDR3aa: CASSPGQSYNEQFF
v_gene: TRBV19
d_gene: TRBD1

CDR3aa: CASSPQGRGDQPQHF
v_gene: TRBV7-6
d_gene: NA

CDR3aa: CASSISGFGNQPQHF
v_gene: TRBV19
d_gene: NA

CDR3aa: CASSITGSGANVLTF
v_gene: TRBV19
d_gene: NA

CDR3aa: CASSSRDSNQPQHF
v_gene: TRBV27
d_gene: NA

CDR3aa: CASSLQGGGYTF
v_gene: TRBV7-9
d_gene: NA

CDR3aa: CASSLKGLTDTQYF
v_gene: TRBV5-4
d_gene: NA

CDR3aa: CASSGQYTEAFF
v_gene: TRBV27
d_gene: NA

CDR3aa: CASSLRGTESNQPQHF
v_gene: TRBV4-1
d_gene: TRBD1

CDR3aa: CASSNPDRGQGDTEAFF
v_gene: TRBV27
d_gene: TRBD1

CDR3aa: CASSDRLAGGGETQYF
v_gene: TRBV7-6
d_gene: TRBD2

CDR3aa: CASSPGRTANTGELFF
v_gene: TRBV7-9
d_gene: NA